Sequencing of this TCR beta chain was carried out in a study of preoperative IRX-2 immunotherapy in early breast cancer. The CDR3 runs 14 residues. CDR1 and CDR2 (germline): SGHTA, FQGNSA. With 5 bases removed from V and 5 bases from J, the gap between germline ends came to 14 bases. TCRdb's copy holds only in-frame clones and misses some; the assay was immunoSEQ multiplex PCR. The sample records some 30,000 clones, roughly 89% being singletons. The treatment here: preoperative locoregional IRX-2 cytokine immunotherapy. This clonotype was sampled from a human donor with breast cancer. This chain connects TRBV7-2 to TRBJ2-3; D unresolved. The material was obtained from a patient treated with IRX-2 immunotherapy. This chain's CDR3 is CASSPTRSLDTQYF. Here the CDR3 DNA reads TGTGCCAGCAGCCCCACCCGCAGCCTAGATACGCAGTATTTT.